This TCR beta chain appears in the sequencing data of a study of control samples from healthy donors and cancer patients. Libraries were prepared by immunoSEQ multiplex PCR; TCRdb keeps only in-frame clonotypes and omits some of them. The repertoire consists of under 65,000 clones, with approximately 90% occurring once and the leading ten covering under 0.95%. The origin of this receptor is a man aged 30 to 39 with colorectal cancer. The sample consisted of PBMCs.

The CDR3 protein is CASSELGTVEAFF. The CDR3 nucleotides read TGTGCCAGCAGTGAACTTGGGACAGTTGAAGCTTTCTTT. The J gene is TRBJ1-1, the V gene TRBV2; 7 positions match TRBD1. The CDR3 is 13 amino acids. Looked up from germline, CDR1 is SNHLY and CDR2 is FYNNEI. V shed 2 bases, J shed 7 bases, and the junction held 4 bases outside the gene matches.